This is a list of T cell receptor beta chains from one sample in a study of shared clonotypes between healthy human individuals. Here immunoSEQ multiplex PCR was the method, and the copy in TCRdb shows in-frame clones only, minus some. The sample gives around 440,000 clones, 70% to 80% of which show up once; about 12% is in the top ten. Sequences were obtained from PBMCs. The receptors stem from a woman in her thirties or forties in good health. Some clones in this sample may be carry-over from other donors' samples. The CDR3 runs from the conserved cysteine through the conserved F or W. A D gene is named only where the DNA matches it firmly. Clone sizes are given selectively: once, few, many, or a class where the clone is expanded.

V	D	size	J	CDR3	DNA
TRBV25-1	NA	NA	TRBJ2-1	CASSGDPNEQFF	TGTGCCAGCAGTGGCGATCCCAATGAGCAGTTCTTC
TRBV6-6	TRBD2	NA	TRBJ2-1	CATWTSGRIEQFF	TGTGCCACCTGGACTAGCGGGAGGATTGAGCAGTTCTTC
TRBV29-1	NA	NA	TRBJ2-1	CSAEDNEQFF	TGCAGCGCCGAAGATAATGAGCAGTTCTTC
TRBV27	TRBD1	NA	TRBJ1-2	CASRGQGQYGYTF	TGTGCCAGCAGAGGACAGGGGCAATATGGCTACACCTTC
TRBV19	NA	NA	TRBJ2-5	CASSHGGTQYF	TGTGCCAGTAGCCACGGGGGGACCCAGTACTTC
TRBV7-2	TRBD2	once	TRBJ2-1	CAGSSGTSGRVDEQFF	TGTGCCGGCAGCTCCGGGACCAGCGGGAGGGTCGATGAGCAGTTCTTC
TRBV11-1	NA	NA	TRBJ2-5	CASSYSGYTGLQETQYF	TGTGCCAGCAGCTATAGTGGGTATACAGGGCTCCAAGAGACCCAGTACTTC
TRBV5-4	NA	NA	TRBJ1-2	CASSLGQRANYGYTF	TGTGCCAGCAGCTTAGGACAGCGGGCTAACTATGGCTACACCTTC
TRBV15	TRBD1	many	TRBJ1-2	CATSRGTGDGYGYTF	TGTGCCACCAGCAGAGGGACAGGGGACGGCTATGGCTACACCTTC
TRBV28	NA	few	TRBJ1-2	CASSLVLSRNNYGYTF	TGTGCCAGCAGTTTAGTACTCAGTAGAAATAACTATGGCTACACCTTC
TRBV7-2	NA	NA	TRBJ1-1	CASSPHGLGNTEAFF	TGTGCCAGCAGCCCGCACGGGCTTGGGAACACTGAAGCTTTCTTT
TRBV4-1	TRBD1	NA	TRBJ2-6	CASSHRDRGLRHGANVLTF	TGCGCCAGCAGCCACAGGGACAGGGGGCTGCGTCATGGGGCCAACGTCCTGACTTTC
TRBV27	TRBD2	NA	TRBJ2-7	CATSDLAGWEQYF	TGTGCCACCTCGGACCTAGCGGGATGGGAGCAGTACTTC
TRBV5-1	NA	NA	TRBJ2-3	CASRSGFDADTQYF	TGCGCCAGCAGATCAGGGTTCGACGCAGATACGCAGTATTTT
TRBV5-5	NA	NA	TRBJ1-5	CASSLVPGAGQPQHF	TGTGCCAGCAGCTTGGTCCCGGGGGCGGGTCAGCCCCAGCATTTT
TRBV27	NA	NA	TRBJ2-7	CASIGSVTYEQYF	TGTGCCAGCATAGGGTCCGTAACCTACGAGCAGTACTTC
TRBV18	NA	many	TRBJ2-3	CASSPWGDTQYF	TGTGCCAGCTCACCGTGGGGAGATACGCAGTATTTT
TRBV28	NA	NA	TRBJ1-1	CASSSAHSNTEAFF	TGTGCCAGCAGCTCGGCACACTCGAACACTGAAGCTTTCTTT
TRBV7-9	TRBD2	NA	TRBJ2-1	CASSLPSGRADNEQFF	TGTGCCAGCAGCTTACCTAGCGGGAGGGCCGACAATGAGCAGTTCTTC
TRBV7-2	NA	NA	TRBJ1-5	CASSPAGGNQPQHF	TGTGCCAGCAGCCCCGCAGGGGGCAATCAGCCCCAGCATTTT
TRBV30	NA	NA	TRBJ1-1	CAWSVGGIEAFF	TGTGCCTGGAGTGTAGGAGGGATTGAAGCTTTCTTT
TRBV5-4	TRBD2	once	TRBJ2-1	CASSLGLAGVKYNEQFF	TGTGCCAGCAGCTTGGGACTAGCGGGAGTAAAGTACAATGAGCAGTTCTTC
TRBV5-4	TRBD2	NA	TRBJ2-2	CASSPLAGGGTGELFF	TGTGCCAGCAGCCCCTTAGCGGGAGGCGGCACCGGGGAGCTGTTTTTT
TRBV19	TRBD1	NA	TRBJ2-5	CASATRDRQETQYF	TGTGCCAGTGCTACCCGGGACAGACAAGAGACCCAGTACTTC
TRBV5-5	TRBD2	NA	TRBJ2-1	CASRWWTSGVDNEQFF	TGTGCCAGCAGATGGTGGACTAGCGGGGTGGACAATGAGCAGTTCTTC
TRBV2	NA	NA	TRBJ1-2	CASSEVGGYGYTF	TGTGCCAGCAGTGAAGTGGGAGGCTATGGCTACACCTTC
TRBV29-1	TRBD1	NA	TRBJ2-3	CSVENRGRPDTQYF	TGCAGCGTTGAAAACAGGGGGCGCCCAGATACGCAGTATTTT
TRBV10-1	TRBD2	NA	TRBJ2-7	CASSELWDYSSYEQYF	TGCGCCAGCAGTGAGCTATGGGACTACAGCTCCTACGAGCAGTACTTC
TRBV18	NA	NA	TRBJ2-3	CASSPRQATDTQYF	TGTGCCAGCTCACCTCGGCAGGCGACAGATACGCAGTATTTT
TRBV28	NA	many	TRBJ2-1	CASSYPSARGERYESVYNEQFF	TGTGCCAGCAGTTACCCCTCGGCAAGGGGGGAAAGGTATGAAAGCGTTTACAATGAGCAGTTCTTC
TRBV28	TRBD1	NA	TRBJ2-3	CASSIQGATDTQYF	TGTGCCAGCAGTATACAGGGGGCAACAGATACGCAGTATTTT
TRBV5-1	TRBD1	NA	TRBJ2-5	CASSPGQGVQETQYF	TGCGCCAGCAGCCCGGGACAGGGGGTTCAAGAGACCCAGTACTTC
TRBV20-1	NA	NA	TRBJ2-1	CSARFLNEQFF	TGCAGTGCTAGGTTCCTCAATGAGCAGTTCTTC
TRBV5-6	TRBD2	NA	TRBJ2-5	CASSLALGGVETQYF	TGTGCCAGCAGCTTGGCCCTGGGGGGGGTTGAGACCCAGTACTTC
TRBV29-1	NA	NA	TRBJ1-1	CSVAYLNTEAFF	TGCAGCGTTGCCTATTTGAACACTGAAGCTTTCTTT
TRBV6-6	NA	NA	TRBJ2-7	CASSQSRQAGRYEQYF	TGTGCCAGCAGTCAGAGCCGACAGGCTGGTCGGTACGAGCAGTACTTC
TRBV5-4	NA	NA	TRBJ2-7	CASSLQGIDSYEQYF	TGTGCCAGCAGCCTACAGGGTATAGACTCCTACGAGCAGTACTTC
TRBV6-5	NA	many	TRBJ2-7	CASSYRGSEQYF	TGTGCCAGCAGTTATCGGGGGAGCGAGCAGTACTTC
TRBV28	NA	NA	TRBJ2-7	CWANNEQYF	TGTTGGGCGAATAACGAGCAGTACTTC
TRBV5-4	NA	NA	TRBJ2-1	CASRDQGHDEQFF	TGTGCCAGCCGGGATCAGGGACACGATGAGCAGTTCTTC
TRBV21-1	NA	NA	TRBJ2-4	CASSINGTSGRRLFGKNIQYF	TGTGCCAGCAGCATCAATGGCACTAGCGGGAGACGGCTGTTTGGCAAAAACATTCAGTACTTC
TRBV7-8	NA	NA	TRBJ2-7	CASSFGSANYEQYF	TGTGCCAGCAGCTTTGGGAGCGCCAACTACGAGCAGTACTTC